This passage covers 16 T cell receptor beta chains from one sample sequenced in a study of OX40 agonist ivuxolimab in advanced cancers. Only in-frame clones appear in the TCRdb table, and some are missing; sequencing was by immunoSEQ multiplex PCR. The sample lists 40,000 or so clones, approximately 89% occurring once. Specimen: CD4+ or CD8+ T cells sorted from blood, collected in a trial of the OX40 agonist ivuxolimab. The receptors were gathered from an adult with an advanced solid tumor such as melanoma, head and neck, liver or kidney cancer.

This clone was seen only once. The rearrangement links TRBV11-2 to TRBJ1-1; 7 bases are shared with TRBD1. V lost 5 bases to trimming and J lost 2 bases; unmatched junction nucleotides: 5. This CDR3 has 14 residues. Germline V gene lookup returns CDR1 SGHAT and CDR2 FQNNGV. The CDR3: CASSLRDSNTEAFF. The CDR3 DNA is TGTGCCAGCAGCCTACGGGACAGTAACACTGAAGCTTTCTTT.

This chain links TRBV6-5 with TRBJ2-5, with 9 positions matching TRBD1. Germline CDR1 MNHEY, CDR2 SVGAGI. The CDR3 runs 15 residues. The trim removed 2 bases at V and 4 bases at J, leaving 5 bases unmatched. Written as DNA, the CDR3 is TGTGCCAGCAGTTACGGGACAGGGCGGGTAGAGACCCAGTACTTC. The encoded protein is CASSYGTGRVETQYF.

This clone was recorded only once. The chain combines TRBV5-6 with TRBJ1-1, with 8 bases that match TRBD1. The V and J ends lost 4 bases and 9 bases, in that order; junction bases with no gene match: 14. The germline V gene encodes CDR1 SGHDT and CDR2 YYEEEE. The CDR3 consists of 15 residues. CDR3 coding DNA: TGTGCCAGCAGCGAGGCCGACAGGGGTTGGGCTAAAGCTTTCTTT. Translated, it gives CASSEADRGWAKAFF.

The chain links TRBV28 to TRBJ2-2, with a weak D call TRBD2 (6 bases). Germline V gives CDR1 MDHEN, CDR2 SYDVKM. The V end lost 3 bases, the J end lost 1 base, and 9 bases lay between the germline ends. The CDR3 loop spans 15 amino acids. This chain's CDR3 is CASSLVGGNTGELFF. The DNA for the CDR3 is TGTGCCAGCAGTTTGGTCGGGGGGAACACCGGGGAGCTGTTTTTT. Full variable domain (remainder filled in from reference TRBV28 and TRBJ2-2): DVKVTQSSRYLVKRTGEKVFLECVQDMDHENMFWYRQDPGLGLRLIYFSYDVKMKEKGDIPEGYSVSREKKERFSLILESASTNQTSMYLCASSLVGGNTGELFFGEGSRLTVL.

This rearrangement joins TRBV7-6 to TRBJ2-3, with TRBD2 matching 10 bases. CDR3 length: 14 residues. The ends lost 7 bases at V and 6 bases at J; junction bases unmatched: 7. Germline values: CDR1 SGHVS, CDR2 FNYEAQ. The CDR3 sequence: CASTIAGGGDTQYF. Here the CDR3 DNA reads TGTGCCAGCACCATAGCGGGGGGAGGGGATACGCAGTATTTT.

The chain has TRBV2 and TRBJ1-2, with a possible D match to TRBD1 (6 bases). In germline, CDR1 is SNHLY, CDR2 FYNNEI. The CDR3 length is 15 residues. Trimming took off 8 bases at V and 7 bases at J, with 23 bases between the two ends. CDR3 region: CASREGTGAIRGYTF. Here the CDR3 DNA reads TGTGCCAGCCGCGAGGGCACGGGGGCGATACGTGGCTACACCTTC.

This rearrangement joins TRBV27 to TRBJ2-1; 8 bases are a match to TRBD1. This CDR3 comprises 17 residues. Trimming cost V 2 bases and J 12 bases; bases outside gene matches: 18. The germline gives CDR1 MNHEY, CDR2 SMNVEV (reference sequence). CDR3 loop: CASSLLPRGQGYRGQFF. The DNA for the CDR3 is TGTGCCAGCAGTTTACTCCCCCGAGGACAGGGCTACAGGGGGCAGTTCTTC.

This clone was recorded only once. The chain joins TRBV7-9 to TRBJ2-7, with D maybe TRBD1 (5 bases). The CDR3 consists of 13 residues. Germline V lookup: CDR1 SEHNR, CDR2 FQNEAQ (reference sequence). Deletions cut 1 base from V and 3 bases from J, with 7 bases between. The CDR3 loop is CASSLGTNYEQYF. The CDR3 DNA is TGTGCCAGCAGCTTAGGGACAAACTACGAGCAGTACTTC.

CDR3 protein: CASSLARRAEQYF. The CDR3 DNA reads as TGTGCCAGCAGCTTAGCGCGGAGGGCCGAGCAGTACTTC. J is TRBJ2-7 and V is TRBV7-8, with D possibly being TRBD2 (6 bases). Germline CDR1 is SGHVS and CDR2 is FQNEAQ. With 0 bases removed from V and 6 bases from J, the gap between germline ends came to 9 bases. CDR3 length equals 13 residues.

The chain joins TRBV10-3 to TRBJ1-1, with TRBD1 as a possible D gene (5 bases). CDR1 and CDR2 from the germline V gene are ENHRY and SYGVKD. This CDR3 has 12 residues. Trimming cost V 4 bases and J 5 bases, with 8 bases left between them. The CDR3 nucleotides are TGTGCCATCAGTGGAGGGGAGACTGAAGCTTTCTTT. Encoded protein: CAISGGETEAFF.

The rearrangement uses TRBV9 and TRBJ2-7; 7 bases agree with TRBD1. Unmatched junction bases numbered 9, after V lost 7 bases and J lost 2 bases. Germline lookup yields CDR1 SGDLS and CDR2 YYNGEE. The CDR3 loop spans 14 amino acids. The CDR3 coding sequence is TGTGCCAGCCTACCTCCAACAGGGGCCTACGAGCAGTACTTC. This translates into CASLPPTGAYEQYF.

The gene calls are TRBV5-6 and TRBJ1-4; 12 bases are a match to TRBD1. The CDR3 consists of 18 residues. Germline-derived CDR1 and CDR2 are SGHDT and YYEEEE. V shed 4 bases and J 3 bases; nucleotides not matched to a gene: 10. CDR3: CASSQDPGQGASNEKLFF. The CDR3 coding sequence is TGTGCCAGCAGCCAGGATCCGGGACAGGGGGCATCTAATGAAAAACTGTTTTTT.

The J gene is TRBJ1-2, the V gene TRBV11-2; 9 bases agree with TRBD1. V shed 3 bases and J 6 bases; nucleotides not matched to a gene: 14. The CDR3 covers 17 residues. From germline, CDR1 is SGHAT and CDR2 FQNNGV. In DNA form, the CDR3 reads TGTGCCAGCAGCTTTTTACTTCCGGGACAGGGAGCCCATGGCTACACCTTC. Its protein product is CASSFLLPGQGAHGYTF.

The CDR3 nucleotides read TGCGCCAGCAGCCAACCCCTAGGGGGACTAGCGGGCCTACCCTACACAGATACGCAGTATTTT. The encoded protein is CASSQPLGGLAGLPYTDTQYF. The rearrangement uses TRBV4-1 and TRBJ2-3; 12 bases agree with TRBD2. The CDR3 extends over 21 amino acids. The germline CDR1 and CDR2 sequences are MGHRA and YSYEKL. The ends lost 2 bases at V and 2 bases at J; junction bases unmatched: 17.

This chain joins TRBV11-1 and TRBJ1-1, with D tentatively TRBD1 (5 bases). Germline V gene data show CDR1 as SGHAT and CDR2 as FQDESV (reference sequence). Trimming cost V 3 bases and J 4 bases, with 6 bases left between them. The CDR3 runs 12 residues. The CDR3 nucleotides are TGTGCCAGCAGCTTTGGGACCACTGAAGCTTTCTTT. Translation: CASSFGTTEAFF.

This chain connects TRBV5-1 to TRBJ2-1; D is unresolved. V shed 3 bases and J shed 4 bases, with 11 bases lying between them. This CDR3 comprises 14 residues. Germline CDR1 SGHRS, CDR2 YFSETQ. The chain's CDR3 is CASSSETAYNEQFF. The CDR3 DNA is TGCGCCAGCAGCTCCGAGACTGCTTACAATGAGCAGTTCTTC.